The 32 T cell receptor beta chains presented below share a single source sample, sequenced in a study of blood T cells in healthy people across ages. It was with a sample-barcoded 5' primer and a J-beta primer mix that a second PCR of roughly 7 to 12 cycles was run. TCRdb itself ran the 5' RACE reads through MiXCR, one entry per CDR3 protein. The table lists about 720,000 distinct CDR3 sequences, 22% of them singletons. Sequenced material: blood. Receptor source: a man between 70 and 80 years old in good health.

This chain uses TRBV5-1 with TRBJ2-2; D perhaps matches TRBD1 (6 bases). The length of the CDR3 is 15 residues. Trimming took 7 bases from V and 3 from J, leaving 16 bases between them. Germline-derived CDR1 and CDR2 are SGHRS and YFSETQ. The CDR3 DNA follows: TGCGCCAGCGGAATCGGACAGTTGGACACCGGGGAGCTGTTTTTT. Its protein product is CASGIGQLDTGELFF.

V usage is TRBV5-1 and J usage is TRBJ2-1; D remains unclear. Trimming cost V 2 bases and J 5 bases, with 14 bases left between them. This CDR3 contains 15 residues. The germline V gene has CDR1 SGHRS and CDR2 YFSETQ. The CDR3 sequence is CASSFSAVHNNEQFF. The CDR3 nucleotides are TGCGCCAGCAGCTTCTCCGCGGTCCACAACAATGAGCAGTTCTTC.

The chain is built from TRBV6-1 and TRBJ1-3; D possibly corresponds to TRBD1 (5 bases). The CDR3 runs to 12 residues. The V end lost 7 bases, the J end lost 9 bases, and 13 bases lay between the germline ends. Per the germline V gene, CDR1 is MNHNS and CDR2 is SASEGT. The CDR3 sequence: CASTGTSVTIYF. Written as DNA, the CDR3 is TGTGCCAGCACAGGGACCTCGGTCACCATATATTTT.

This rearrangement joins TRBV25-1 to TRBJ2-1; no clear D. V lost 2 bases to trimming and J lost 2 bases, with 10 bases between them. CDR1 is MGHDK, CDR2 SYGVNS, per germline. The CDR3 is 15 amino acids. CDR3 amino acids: CASSEPRTPYNEQFF. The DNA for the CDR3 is TGTGCCAGCAGTGAACCGCGGACCCCCTACAATGAGCAGTTCTTC.

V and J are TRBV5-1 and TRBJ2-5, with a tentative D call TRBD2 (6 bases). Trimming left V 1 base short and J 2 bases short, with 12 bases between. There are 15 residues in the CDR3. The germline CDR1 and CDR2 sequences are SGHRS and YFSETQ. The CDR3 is CASSLWLALQETQYF. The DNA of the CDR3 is TGCGCCAGCAGCTTGTGGCTAGCGTTACAAGAGACCCAGTACTTC.

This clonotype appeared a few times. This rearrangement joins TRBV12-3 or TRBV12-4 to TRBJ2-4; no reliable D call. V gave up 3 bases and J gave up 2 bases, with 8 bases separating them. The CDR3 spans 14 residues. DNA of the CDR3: TGTGCCAGCAGTTTCTCTGGGTCCAAAAACATTCAGTACTTC. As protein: CASSFSGSKNIQYF.

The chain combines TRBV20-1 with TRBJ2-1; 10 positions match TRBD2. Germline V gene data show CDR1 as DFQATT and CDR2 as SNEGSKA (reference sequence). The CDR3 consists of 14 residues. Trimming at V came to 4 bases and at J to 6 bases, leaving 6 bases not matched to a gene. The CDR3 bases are TGCAGTGCTAAAGCGGGGGGGTATGGCAATGAGCAGTTCTTC. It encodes CSAKAGGYGNEQFF.

As DNA, the CDR3 is TGTGCCAGCAGTTTATGGTCAGGGAGTCGGGGAGATACGCAGTATTTT. This translates into CASSLWSGSRGDTQYF. The genes are TRBV12-3 or TRBV12-4 and TRBJ2-3; perhaps D is TRBD1 or TRBD2 (5 bases each). V lost 2 bases to trimming and J lost 5 bases, with 17 bases between them. The CDR3 runs 16 residues.

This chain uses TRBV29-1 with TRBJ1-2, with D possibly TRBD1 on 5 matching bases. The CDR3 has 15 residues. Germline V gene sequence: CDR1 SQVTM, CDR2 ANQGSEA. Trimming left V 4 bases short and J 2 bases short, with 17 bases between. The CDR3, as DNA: TGCAGCGTTGGCGCAGGGATGGGGCCAAACTATGGCTACACCTTC. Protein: CSVGAGMGPNYGYTF.

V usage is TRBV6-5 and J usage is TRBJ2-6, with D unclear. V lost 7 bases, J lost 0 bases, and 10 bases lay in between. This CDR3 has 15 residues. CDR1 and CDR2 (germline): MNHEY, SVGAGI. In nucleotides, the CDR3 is TGTGCCAGCAACCACACCATCTCTGGGGCCAACGTCCTGACTTTC. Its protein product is CASNHTISGANVLTF.

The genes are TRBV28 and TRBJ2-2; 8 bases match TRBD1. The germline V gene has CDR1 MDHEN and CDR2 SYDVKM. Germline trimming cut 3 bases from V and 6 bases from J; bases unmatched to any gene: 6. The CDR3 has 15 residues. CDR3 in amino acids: CASSFGQGFSGELFF. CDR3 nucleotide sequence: TGTGCCAGCAGTTTCGGACAGGGCTTCTCCGGGGAGCTGTTTTTT.

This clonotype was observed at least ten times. The CDR3: CASVPGTGNTGELFF. The CDR3 DNA sequence: TGTGCCAGCGTACCCGGGACAGGAAACACCGGGGAGCTGTTTTTT. J is TRBJ2-2 and V is TRBV18; 8 bases are a match to TRBD1. V shed 8 bases, J shed 2 bases, and the junction held 7 bases outside the gene matches. The CDR3 sequence is 15 residues long. The germline CDR1 and CDR2 sequences are KGHSH and LQKENI.

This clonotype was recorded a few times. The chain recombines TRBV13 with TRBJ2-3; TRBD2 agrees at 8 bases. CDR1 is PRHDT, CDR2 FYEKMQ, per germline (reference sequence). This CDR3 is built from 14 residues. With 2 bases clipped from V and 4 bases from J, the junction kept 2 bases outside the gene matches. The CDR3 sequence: CASSLPGGADTQYF. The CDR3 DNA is TGTGCCAGCAGCTTACCGGGAGGGGCAGATACGCAGTATTTT.

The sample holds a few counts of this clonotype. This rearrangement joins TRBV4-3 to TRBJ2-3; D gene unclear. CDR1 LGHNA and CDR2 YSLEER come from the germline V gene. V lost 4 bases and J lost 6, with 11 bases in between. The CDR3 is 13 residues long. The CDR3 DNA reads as TGCGCCAGCAGCCGGATCTCGGGTGATACGCAGTATTTT. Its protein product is CASSRISGDTQYF.

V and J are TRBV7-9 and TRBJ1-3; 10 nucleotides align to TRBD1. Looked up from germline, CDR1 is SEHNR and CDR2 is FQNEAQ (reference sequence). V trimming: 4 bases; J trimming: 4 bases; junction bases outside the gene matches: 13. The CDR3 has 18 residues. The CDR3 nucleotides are TGTGCCAGCAGCTACCGGGGACAGGGGAACTTGTCCGGAAACACCATATATTTT. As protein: CASSYRGQGNLSGNTIYF. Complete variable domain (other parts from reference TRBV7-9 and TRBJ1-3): DTGVSQNPRHKITKRGQNVTFRCDPISEHNRLYWYRQTLGQGPEFLTYFQNEAQLEKSRLLSDRFSAERPKGSFSTLEIQRTEQGDSAMYLCASSYRGQGNLSGNTIYFGEGSWLTVV.

The CDR3 loop reads CATSASGLVETQYF. The CDR3 coding sequence is TGTGCCACCAGTGCAAGCGGATTGGTGGAGACCCAGTACTTC. This chain links TRBV24-1 with TRBJ2-5; TRBD2 might be the D (5 bases). Germline V gene lookup returns CDR1 KGHDR and CDR2 SFDVKD. V shed 5 bases and J shed 5 bases, with 14 bases lying between them. This CDR3 spans 14 amino acids.

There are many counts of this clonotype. This chain's CDR3 is CASSPDTGRKNIQYF. The CDR3 nucleotides read TGTGCCAGCTCCCCAGATACCGGGAGGAAAAACATTCAGTACTTC. This chain connects TRBV18 to TRBJ2-4, with TRBD2 matching over 7 bases. CDR1 is KGHSH, CDR2 LQKENI, per germline. This CDR3 has 15 residues. V was clipped by 6 bases and J by 4 bases; unmatched bases: 9. Full variable domain (rest looked up from reference TRBV18 and TRBJ2-4): NAGVMQNPRHLVRRRGQEARLRCSPMKGHSHVYWYRQLPEEGLKFMVYLQKENIIDESGMPKERFSAEFPKEGPSILRIQQVVRGDSAAYFCASSPDTGRKNIQYFGAGTRLSVL.

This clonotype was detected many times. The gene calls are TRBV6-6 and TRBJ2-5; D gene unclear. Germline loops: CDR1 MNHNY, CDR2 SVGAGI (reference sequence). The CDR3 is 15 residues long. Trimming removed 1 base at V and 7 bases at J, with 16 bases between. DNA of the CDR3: TGTGCCAGCAGTTACTTGGAGATCCTTTCGTGGACCCAGTACTTC. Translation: CASSYLEILSWTQYF.

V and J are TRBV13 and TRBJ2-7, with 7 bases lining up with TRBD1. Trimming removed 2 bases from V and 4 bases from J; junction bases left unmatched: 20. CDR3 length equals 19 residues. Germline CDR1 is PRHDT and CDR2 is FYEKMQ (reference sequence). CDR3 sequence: CASSLPARVYRGRSYEQYF. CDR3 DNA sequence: TGTGCCAGCAGCTTACCGGCGCGTGTGTACAGGGGTCGTTCGTACGAGCAGTACTTC.

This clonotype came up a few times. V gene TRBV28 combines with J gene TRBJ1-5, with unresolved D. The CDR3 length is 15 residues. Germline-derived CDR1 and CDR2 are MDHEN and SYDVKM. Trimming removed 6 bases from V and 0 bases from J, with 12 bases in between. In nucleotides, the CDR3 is TGTGCCAGCAGACAAGGGAGCAGTAGCAATCAGCCCCAGCATTTT. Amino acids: CASRQGSSSNQPQHF.

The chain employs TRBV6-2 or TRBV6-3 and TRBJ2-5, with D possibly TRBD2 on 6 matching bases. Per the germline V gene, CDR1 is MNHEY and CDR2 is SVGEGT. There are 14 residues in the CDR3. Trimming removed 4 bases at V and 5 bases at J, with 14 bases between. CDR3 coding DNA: TGTGCCAGCAGTTCAGGACGGGGGAGGGAGACCCAGTACTTC. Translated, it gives CASSSGRGRETQYF.

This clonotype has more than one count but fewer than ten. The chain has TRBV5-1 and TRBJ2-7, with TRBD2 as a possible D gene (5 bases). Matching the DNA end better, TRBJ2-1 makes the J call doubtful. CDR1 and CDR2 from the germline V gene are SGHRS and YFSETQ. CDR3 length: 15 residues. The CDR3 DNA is TGCGCCAGCAGCTTGGCCCCTCGGGGATACAATGAGCAGTTCTTC. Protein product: CASSLAPRGYNEQFF.

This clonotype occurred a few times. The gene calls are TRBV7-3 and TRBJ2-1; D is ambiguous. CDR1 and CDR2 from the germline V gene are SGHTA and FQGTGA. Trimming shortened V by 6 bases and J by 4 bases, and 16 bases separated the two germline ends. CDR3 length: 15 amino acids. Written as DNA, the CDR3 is TGTGCCAGCAGTCTCCAGGCGGATTCTTACAATGAGCAGTTCTTC. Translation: CASSLQADSYNEQFF.

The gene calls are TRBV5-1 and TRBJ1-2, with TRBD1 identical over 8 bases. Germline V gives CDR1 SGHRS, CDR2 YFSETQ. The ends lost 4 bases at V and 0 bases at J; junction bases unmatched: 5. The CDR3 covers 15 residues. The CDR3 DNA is TGCGCCAGCAGCGACGGACAGGGAACTAACTATGGCTACACCTTC. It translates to CASSDGQGTNYGYTF.

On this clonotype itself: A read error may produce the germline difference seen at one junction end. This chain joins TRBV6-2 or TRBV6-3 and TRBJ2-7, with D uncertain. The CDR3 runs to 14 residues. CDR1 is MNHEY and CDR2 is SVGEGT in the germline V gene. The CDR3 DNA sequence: TGTGCCAGCAGTTACTCGCCTGGATCCTACCAGCAGTACTTC. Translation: CASSYSPGSYQQYF.

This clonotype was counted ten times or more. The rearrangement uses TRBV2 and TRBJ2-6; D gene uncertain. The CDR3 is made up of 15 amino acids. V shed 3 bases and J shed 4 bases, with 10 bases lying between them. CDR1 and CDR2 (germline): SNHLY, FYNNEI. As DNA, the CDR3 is TGTGCCAGCAGTGATAGGTTCGTCGGGGCCAACGTCCTGACTTTC. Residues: CASSDRFVGANVLTF.

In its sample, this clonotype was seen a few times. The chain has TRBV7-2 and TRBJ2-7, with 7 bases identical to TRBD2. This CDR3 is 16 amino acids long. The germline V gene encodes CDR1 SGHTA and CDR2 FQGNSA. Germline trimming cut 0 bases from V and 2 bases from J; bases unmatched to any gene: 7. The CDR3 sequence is CASSLARASGPYEQYV. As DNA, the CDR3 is TGTGCCAGCAGCTTAGCCCGGGCTAGCGGACCCTACGAGCAGTACGTC.

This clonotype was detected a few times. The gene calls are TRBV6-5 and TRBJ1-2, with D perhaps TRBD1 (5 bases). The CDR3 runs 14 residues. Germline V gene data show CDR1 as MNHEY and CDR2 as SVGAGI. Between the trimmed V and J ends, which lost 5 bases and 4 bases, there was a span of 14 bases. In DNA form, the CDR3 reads TGTGCCAGCAGTGAGGGGAGAACGGGCTATGGCTACACCTTC. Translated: CASSEGRTGYGYTF.

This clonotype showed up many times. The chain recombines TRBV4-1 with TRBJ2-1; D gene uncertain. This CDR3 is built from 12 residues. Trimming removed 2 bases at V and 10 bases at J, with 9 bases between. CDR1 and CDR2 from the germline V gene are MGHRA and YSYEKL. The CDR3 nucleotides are TGCGCCAGCAGCCAAAATAACGTGGAGCAGTTCTTC. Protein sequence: CASSQNNVEQFF.

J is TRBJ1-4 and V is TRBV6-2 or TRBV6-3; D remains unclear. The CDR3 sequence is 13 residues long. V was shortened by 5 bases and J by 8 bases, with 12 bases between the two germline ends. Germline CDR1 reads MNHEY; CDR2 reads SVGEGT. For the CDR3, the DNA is TGTGCCAGCAGTGACCCGCCCCTGGAAAAACTGTTTTTT. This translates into CASSDPPLEKLFF.

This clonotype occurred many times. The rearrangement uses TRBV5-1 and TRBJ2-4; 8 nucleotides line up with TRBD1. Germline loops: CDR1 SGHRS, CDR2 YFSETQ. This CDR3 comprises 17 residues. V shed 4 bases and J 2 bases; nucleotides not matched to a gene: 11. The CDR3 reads CASSPWTGRGTKNIQYF. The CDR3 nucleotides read TGCGCCAGCAGCCCCTGGACAGGGCGTGGGACCAAAAACATTCAGTACTTC.

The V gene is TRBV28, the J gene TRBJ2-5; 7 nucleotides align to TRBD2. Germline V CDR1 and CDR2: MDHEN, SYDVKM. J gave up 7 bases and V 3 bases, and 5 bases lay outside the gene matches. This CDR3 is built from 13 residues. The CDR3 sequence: CASSFNGGGTQYF. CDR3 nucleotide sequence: TGTGCCAGCAGTTTTAACGGCGGGGGGACCCAGTACTTC.